This TCR beta chain was profiled in a study of T cells in Graves' hyperthyroidism and ophthalmopathy (dated by TCRdb to between 2018 and 2021). Regarding the research as a whole: Peripheral blood samples were taken at initial diagnosis, before any treatment was given. The approximately 100 discovery patients were divided at random into training and test sets in a 7:3 ratio. To identify distinguishing TCR V-J signatures, a discovery cohort of about 100 patients was used, comprising some 45 with Graves' ophthalmopathy and 57 with stable Graves' hyperthyroidism. TCR Vbeta CDR3 sequencing of some 140 peripheral blood samples (under 45 ophthalmopathy, 75 hyperthyroidism and around 17 progressor patients) is reported in the paper. In addition, the study compared T-cell repertoires in thyroid tissue and in blood from six Graves' hyperthyroidism patients. Once sampling was done, hyperthyroidism patients were given methimazole at a starting dose of 30 mg daily, whereas ophthalmopathy patients were given high-dose intravenous methylprednisolone. Whether ophthalmopathy could be predicted prospectively was tested in an independent validation cohort made up of about 20 hyperthyroidism patients plus 17 patients who later progressed to ophthalmopathy.

The CDR3 sequence holds 15 residues, the cysteine and phenylalanine included. Only CDR3 DNA is held: 45 bases, read in frame from base 1. From V the trimming removes 0 bases and from J it removes 4 bases, while the gene matches leave 8 bases of the junction unaccounted for. From a lookup of the germline V gene (reference sequence), CDR1 and CDR2 are DFQATT and SNEGSKA. Stable Graves' hyperthyroidism was defined as no progression to ophthalmopathy during 18 months of follow-up. The hyperthyroidism patients were between 18 and 65 years old and newly diagnosed, with a disease duration of less than 2 months. The study excluded patients with uncontrolled infections, other autoimmune diseases, pregnancy or lactation. Diagnoses were based on clinical symptoms, serum thyroxine and TRAb, thyroid ultrasound and orbital computed tomography. PBMCs were isolated from 8 to 10 ml of fresh peripheral blood by Ficoll-Paque density gradient centrifugation. Total RNA was extracted using Trizol reagent, and RNA quality was assessed on an Agilent 2100 Bioanalyzer.

Results and caveats for the whole study, not just this receptor: Most expanded thyroid clonotypes (frequency above 0.001) were also detected in blood, suggesting blood repertoires may reflect thyroid immune responses. Sample size was not statistically predetermined, and investigators were not blinded to group allocation. In validation, the model predicted progression to ophthalmopathy a median of roughly 6.5 months before onset, with about 67% sensitivity and 72.22% specificity. A model built on a 13 V-J signature distinguished ophthalmopathy from stable hyperthyroidism, reaching around 90% sensitivity and approximately 83% specificity in cross-validation and 80%/75% in testing.

With regard to this clonotype: Its antigen specificity is not known. Base qualities are missing; no much larger clone stands one base away.

The TCR beta CDR3 regions were amplified from RNA transcripts. A first-round RT-PCR of the TCR CDR3 used the HTBI primer set with the Qiagen OneStep RT-PCR kit. Libraries were constructed in a second round of multiplex PCR, after which size selection and purification were performed. Libraries were sequenced paired-end with 100 bp reads on an Illumina HiSeq2000. The original methods were these. SOAPnuke was used to process the raw data, throwing out any read that contained adapters or uncalled bases, had a mean Phred below 15, or lacked an exact constant-primer or identifier match. COPE v1.2.5 was used to merge the high-quality paired reads, and each unique nucleotide sequence was defined as a clonotype. MiTCR v1.1 was used to align the clonotypes against IMGT TRBV, TRBD and TRBJ reference segments. The analysis was restricted to V-J combinations with a frequency above 0.0001, which together covered just over 98% of the repertoires. The TCS score was defined as F50 (clonal expansion) divided by E x V (chaos), with BLOSUM62-based TCRdist calculated between CDR3 peptides within each V-J. Welch's t-statistics and random forest reduced fewer than 600 V-J features to roughly 13, which were used in a naive Bayes classifier (R e1071). In-frame beta chains were kept once TCRdb had trimmed the public reads at Q25 with fastp and called clones with MiXCR. Identical CDR3 protein sequences are pooled into one entry, listed with their most common genes and DNA. V and J calls and clone size were set by TCRdb, not the authors. In this sample the table shows more than 75,000 distinct CDR3 sequences, around 52% of which occur a single time. The biggest ten clones account for roughly 26% of the sample.

The source material was blood. This receptor was taken from a woman in her thirties or forties with Graves' hyperthyroidism. The V and J genes are TRBV20-1 and TRBJ2-7; 8 bases in between match TRBD1. The DNA sequence follows: TGCAGTGCTAGAGACGGACAGGGAGATGGGTACGAGCAGTACTTC. Translated, this is CSARDGQGDGYEQYF.